Following are 30 T cell receptor beta chains from one sample sequenced in a study of blood T cell repertoires in COVID-19. Clones were read by immunoSEQ multiplex PCR, and TCRdb kept only the in-frame ones, dropping some. The sample records under 8,000 clones, approximately 80% being singletons. Sequencing was done on a sample of peripheral blood. The receptors derive from a human donor with active COVID-19. The donor label of this sample is uncertain.

V and J are TRBV9 and TRBJ2-7, with a weak D call TRBD2 (5 bases). Trimming stripped 1 base from V and 6 bases from J, with 11 bases between. This CDR3 comprises 13 residues. CDR1 is SGDLS and CDR2 is YYNGEE in the germline V gene. The CDR3 DNA sequence: TGTGCCAGCAGCGTATCGCGGGTTACCGAGCAGTACTTC. This codes for CASSVSRVTEQYF.

This clone was counted a single time. The V and J genes are TRBV6-6 and TRBJ2-1; 7 bases are a match to TRBD2. CDR3 length: 14 residues. With V trimmed by 2 bases and J by 9 bases, 7 bases remained unmatched. Per germline, CDR1 MNHNY and CDR2 SVGAGI (reference sequence). CDR3 in DNA: TGTGCCAGCAGTTACGGAGCGGGAACTGGTGAGCAGTTCTTC. Amino acid sequence: CASSYGAGTGEQFF.

The rearrangement links TRBV10-2 to TRBJ2-3; a weak D match, TRBD2 (6 bases). Germline V gene data show CDR1 as WSHSY and CDR2 as SAAADI. Trimming left V 3 bases short and J 6 bases short, with 13 bases between. The CDR3 is 14 residues long. CDR3 in DNA: TGCGCCAGCAGTGAACCGGGACTGGGTGATACGCAGTATTTT. Translation: CASSEPGLGDTQYF.

This sequence joins TRBV5-1 and TRBJ2-7; D possibly corresponds to TRBD1 (6 bases). CDR3 length: 14 amino acids. The V end was cut by 3 bases, the J end by 3 bases, with 13 bases between. CDR1 is SGHRS, CDR2 YFSETQ, per germline. Here the CDR3 reads CASSSGGTNYEQYF. The CDR3 DNA reads as TGCGCCAGCAGCTCGGGTGGGACAAACTACGAGCAGTACTTC.

This chain joins TRBV9 and TRBJ1-2, with 9 bases lining up with TRBD1. The junction had 5 bases not matched to a gene; V was cut back by 6 bases and J by 5 bases. CDR1 is SGDLS, CDR2 YYNGEE, per germline. This CDR3 spans 13 amino acids. The CDR3 region is CASTQGAGYGYTF. CDR3 nucleotides: TGTGCCAGCACACAGGGGGCAGGGTATGGCTACACCTTC.

The rearrangement uses TRBV24-1 and TRBJ2-2; TRBD1 matches 9 bases. CDR1 and CDR2 from the germline V gene are KGHDR and SFDVKD. The CDR3 loop spans 17 amino acids. Trimming at V came to 4 bases and at J to 2 bases, leaving 7 bases not matched to a gene. The CDR3 loop is CATSDPGTGINTGELFF. CDR3 DNA: TGTGCCACCAGTGACCCCGGGACAGGGATTAACACCGGGGAGCTGTTTTTT.

This clone was found once. The DNA for the CDR3 is TGTGCCAGCAGCCAAGATATGGCGGGGGGTTCCCGGGGGCAGTTCTTC. Encoded protein: CASSQDMAGGSRGQFF. The genes are TRBV3-1 (or the pseudogene TRBV3-2) and TRBJ2-1; TRBD2 agrees at 8 bases. Trimming took 0 bases from V and 12 from J; bases not matched to a gene: 13. This CDR3 has 16 amino acids. CDR1 is LGHDT, CDR2 YNNKEL, per germline (reference sequence).

The J gene is TRBJ2-7, the V gene TRBV19; 7 bases map to TRBD2. Germline assignment: CDR1 LNHDA and CDR2 SQIVND (reference sequence). V trimming: 7 bases; J trimming: 4 bases; junction bases outside the gene matches: 10. There are 14 residues in the CDR3. CDR3 nucleotides: TGTGCCAGTAATCCAACCGCGGGGGTGTACGAGCAGTACTTC. This translates into CASNPTAGVYEQYF.

This sequence joins TRBV27 and TRBJ2-7; TRBD2 might be the D (6 bases). With 4 bases removed from V and 3 bases from J, the gap between germline ends came to 16 bases. CDR1 MNHEY and CDR2 SMNVEV come from the germline V gene (reference sequence). The CDR3 is 15 amino acids. The chain's CDR3 is CASSYQGLGLYEQYF. The CDR3 bases are TGTGCCAGCAGTTATCAGGGATTGGGACTCTACGAGCAGTACTTC.

The chain joins TRBV13 to TRBJ1-1; no firm D call. Germline loops: CDR1 PRHDT, CDR2 FYEKMQ (reference sequence). The CDR3 extends over 14 amino acids. With 3 bases removed from V and 4 bases from J, the gap between germline ends came to 12 bases. Here the CDR3 reads CASSFLVTTTEAFF. CDR3 bases: TGTGCCAGCAGCTTCCTTGTGACAACCACTGAAGCTTTCTTT.

This sequence joins TRBV14 and TRBJ2-7; no reliable D call. The CDR3 extends over 16 amino acids. CDR1 and CDR2 (germline): SGHDN, FVKESK. V gave up 5 bases and J gave up 1 base, with 18 bases separating them. CDR3 bases: TGTGCCAGCAGCTCTGGTCGAGGTCATTCATCCTACGAGCAGTACTTC. Translation gives CASSSGRGHSSYEQYF.

V usage is TRBV4-3 and J usage is TRBJ1-4; 12 bases are shared with TRBD1. Germline V CDR1 and CDR2: LGHNA, YSLEER. The junction had 4 bases not matched to a gene; V was cut back by 4 bases and J by 7 bases. The CDR3 length is 15 residues. The CDR3: CASSRWDRGPEKLFF. The CDR3 nucleotides read TGCGCCAGCAGCCGATGGGACAGGGGGCCTGAAAAACTGTTTTTT.

This clone appeared once. The rearrangement links TRBV24-1 to TRBJ2-2, with 10 positions matching TRBD1. Trimming took 2 bases from V and 4 from J; bases not matched to a gene: 3. The V gene's germline CDR1 is KGHDR and CDR2 SFDVKD. The CDR3 sequence is 16 residues long. In DNA, the CDR3 is TGTGCCACCAGTGATTCCGGGACAGGGGTCACCGGGGAGCTGTTTTTT. Its protein product is CATSDSGTGVTGELFF.

This sequence joins TRBV2 and TRBJ2-3, with 12 bases that match TRBD2. This CDR3 is built from 15 residues. Germline V gene data show CDR1 as SNHLY and CDR2 as FYNNEI. Unmatched junction bases numbered 12, after V lost 7 bases and J lost 10 bases. As DNA, the CDR3 is TGTGCCAGCAAGCCTAGCGGGGGGGCTTCGCTCGCGCAGTATTTT. Protein product: CASKPSGGASLAQYF. Complete variable domain (other parts from reference TRBV2 and TRBJ2-3): EPEVTQTPSHQVTQMGQEVILRCVPISNHLYFYWYRQILGQKVEFLVSFYNNEISEKSEIFDDQFSVERPDGSNFTLKIRSTKLEDSAMYFCASKPSGGASLAQYFGPGTRLTVL.

The CDR3 region has the DNA TGTGCCAGCAGCCCACTGACAGGGGGTATGGAAAAACTGTTTTTT. Translation gives CASSPLTGGMEKLFF. This sequence joins TRBV7-9 and TRBJ1-4, with 9 bases fitting TRBD1. This CDR3 comprises 15 residues. J gave up 8 bases and V 5 bases, and 9 bases lay outside the gene matches. Germline-derived CDR1 and CDR2 are SEHNR and FQNEAQ (reference sequence).

J is TRBJ2-7 and V is TRBV4-3; TRBD2 is a possible D gene (6 bases). CDR3 length: 16 amino acids. Trimming removed 0 bases from V and 1 base from J, with 13 bases in between. Germline CDR1 is LGHNA and CDR2 is YSLEER. The CDR3 sequence: CASSQEVAERSYEQYV. The CDR3 DNA reads TGCGCCAGCAGCCAAGAGGTAGCGGAGAGGTCCTACGAGCAGTACGTC.

The chain carries TRBV2 and TRBJ2-7; 7 bases are a match to TRBD1. With 8 bases clipped from V and 4 bases from J, the junction kept 8 bases outside the gene matches. CDR1 is SNHLY and CDR2 is FYNNEI in the germline V gene. The CDR3 has 13 residues. The CDR3 sequence: CASGFNRGYEQYF. The CDR3 region has the DNA TGTGCCAGCGGGTTCAACAGGGGATACGAGCAGTACTTC.

This chain connects TRBV12-3 or TRBV12-4 to TRBJ2-7, with 8 nucleotides matching TRBD2. The length of the CDR3 is 13 residues. Trimming at V came to 4 bases and at J to 5 bases, leaving 4 bases not matched to a gene. The CDR3 nucleotides are TGTGCCAGCAGTTCTCGGACTAGCAACGAGCAGTACTTC. It yields the protein CASSSRTSNEQYF.

This clone was counted once. The gene calls are TRBV5-1 and TRBJ2-2; D may be TRBD2 (6 bases). V lost 0 bases and J lost 2, with 11 bases in between. Germline V CDR1 and CDR2: SGHRS, YFSETQ. The CDR3 loop spans 16 amino acids. The CDR3 reads CASSLEVSGNTGELFF. The CDR3 bases are TGCGCCAGCAGCTTGGAGGTTAGCGGTAACACCGGGGAGCTGTTTTTT.

V and J are TRBV28 and TRBJ1-1; tentative D call: TRBD1 (5 bases). CDR3 length equals 15 residues. CDR1 is MDHEN and CDR2 is SYDVKM in the germline V gene. Trimming stripped 5 bases from V and 2 bases from J, with 15 bases between. CDR3 amino acids: CASSRATARNTEAFF. CDR3 coding DNA: TGTGCCAGCAGTAGAGCGACAGCCCGAAACACTGAAGCTTTCTTT.

This sequence joins TRBV4-1 and TRBJ2-1, with no clear D. Germline lookup yields CDR1 MGHRA and CDR2 YSYEKL. Trimming stripped 0 bases from V and 9 bases from J, with 9 bases between. The CDR3 is 13 residues long. The CDR3 loop reads CASSQERVGEQFF. The CDR3 nucleotides are TGCGCCAGCAGCCAAGAGAGAGTCGGTGAGCAGTTCTTC.

This chain connects TRBV11-1 to TRBJ2-1; D uncertain. From germline, CDR1 is SGHAT and CDR2 FQDESV (reference sequence). Trimming shortened V by 3 bases and J by 5 bases, and 11 bases separated the two germline ends. The CDR3 contains 14 residues. The CDR3 reads CASSLVGPHNEQFF. The CDR3 DNA reads TGTGCCAGCAGCTTGGTTGGGCCTCACAATGAGCAGTTCTTC.

The chain carries TRBV5-6 and TRBJ2-7; D is perhaps TRBD1 (6 bases). Germline V gene sequence: CDR1 SGHDT, CDR2 YYEEEE. There are 14 residues in the CDR3. Trimming took off 5 bases at V and 0 bases at J, with 12 bases between the two ends. The chain's CDR3 is CASRSRGLSYEQYF. In DNA form, the CDR3 reads TGTGCCAGCAGATCCAGGGGTCTCTCCTACGAGCAGTACTTC.

The chain combines TRBV19 with TRBJ1-5; D is unclear. Trimming removed 3 bases at V and 3 bases at J, with 6 bases between. Germline lookup yields CDR1 LNHDA and CDR2 SQIVND (reference sequence). The CDR3 sequence is 13 residues long. The DNA for the CDR3 is TGTGCCAGTAGTATGAACACCAATCAGCCCCAGCATTTT. It yields the protein CASSMNTNQPQHF. Drawing the rest from reference TRBV19 and TRBJ1-5, the complete variable domain is DGGITQSPKYLFRKEGQNVTLSCEQNLNHDAMYWYRQDPGQGLRLIYYSQIVNDFQKGDIAEGYSVSREKKESFPLTVTSAQKNPTAFYLCASSMNTNQPQHFGDGTRLSIL.

J is TRBJ2-1 and V is TRBV9, with 12 bases matching TRBD2. The CDR3 totals 15 residues. J lost 6 bases, V lost 3 bases, and 4 bases had no gene match. Looked up from germline, CDR1 is SGDLS and CDR2 is YYNGEE. The CDR3: CASSDPLAGGNEQFF. CDR3 DNA: TGTGCCAGCAGCGACCCACTAGCGGGAGGCAATGAGCAGTTCTTC.

The chain has TRBV10-3 and TRBJ2-1, with D maybe TRBD2 (6 bases). CDR3 length: 15 residues. The V gene lost 3 bases and the J gene lost 5 bases, with 14 bases spanning the gap. Germline assignment: CDR1 ENHRY and CDR2 SYGVKD. The CDR3 DNA reads as TGTGCCATCAGTGATGTTCGGACTACCGACAATGAGCAGTTCTTC. Translated, it gives CAISDVRTTDNEQFF.

V gene TRBV5-1 combines with J gene TRBJ2-3; unclear D gene. From germline, CDR1 is SGHRS and CDR2 YFSETQ. CDR3 length: 14 residues. V was clipped by 0 bases and J by 2 bases, with 7 bases between them. The CDR3 loop is CASSLGLPTDTQYF. Written as DNA, the CDR3 is TGCGCCAGCAGCTTGGGACTTCCCACAGATACGCAGTATTTT.

This clone was recorded once. The V gene is TRBV7-6, the J gene TRBJ2-3, with D possibly TRBD2 on 5 matching bases. Trimming removed 2 bases from V and 5 bases from J, with 17 bases in between. The CDR3 has 16 amino acids. CDR1 is SGHVS, CDR2 FNYEAQ, per germline. CDR3 sequence reads: CASSLNFGSGIDTQYF. The CDR3 DNA reads as TGTGCCAGCAGCTTAAATTTCGGGTCCGGGATAGATACGCAGTATTTT.

For this clone: This same CDR3 is encoded by further DNA sequences in the sample. The V call is TRBV7-3, the J call TRBJ2-3; 9 bases align to TRBD2. V lost 6 bases, J lost 0 bases, and 4 bases stayed unmatched. The germline V gene has CDR1 SGHTA and CDR2 FQGTGA. This CDR3 contains 15 residues. CDR3 protein: CASSRAGGSTDTQYF. CDR3 sequence (DNA): TGTGCCAGCAGTCGAGCGGGGGGAAGCACAGATACGCAGTATTTT.

In its sample, this clone was seen once. The V call is TRBV5-5, the J call TRBJ1-5; D gene ambiguous. This CDR3 is built from 15 residues. The V gene lost 1 base and the J gene lost 0 bases, with 8 bases spanning the gap. Germline V lookup: CDR1 SGHKS, CDR2 YYEKEE (reference sequence). CDR3 in DNA: TGTGCCAGCAGCTTGCGAGGAGATAGCAATCAGCCCCAGCATTTT. Translated: CASSLRGDSNQPQHF.